One TCR beta chain is described in this entry. What it recognizes is unknown. Sequencing was done directly on freshly isolated, uncultured memory T cells. The data were obtained in a study of CD4 T cell repertoires in COVID-19. The wider study: Other coronavirus spike proteins restimulated relabeled CFSE-low cells expanded with IL-2 for 10 to 11 days. General observations from the study: In SARS-CoV and/or HKU1 spike cultures, between roughly 6 and 26% of SARS-CoV-2 clonotypes reappeared. Several top expanded SARS-CoV-2-reactive clonotypes were shared by two or three memory subsets.

CDR1 is SGHNT, CDR2 YYREEE, per germline (reference sequence). V lost 0 bases, J lost 9 bases, and 12 bases lay in between. The CDR3 runs to 13 residues. Clones were sequenced by immunoSEQ multiplex PCR, and TCRdb holds only the in-frame ones, with some missing. Of 20,000 or so clones listed, around 86% are singletons. The source is a human donor who had COVID-19. The V call is TRBV5-4, the J call TRBJ1-1, with D uncertain. Sequenced here: central memory CD4+ T cells from blood, sampled before the COVID-19 pandemic. The CDR3 DNA sequence: TGTGCCAGCAGCTTGGTTCCTATAGAGCAAGCTTTCTTT. Amino acid sequence: CASSLVPIEQAFF.